Each of the 27 T cell receptor beta chains below was sequenced from the same sample in a study of T cells after yellow fever vaccination. One entry per CDR3 protein results from TCRdb running MiXCR on the 5' RACE reads. The profile shows some 500,000 distinct CDR3 sequences, approximately 12% of them singletons. The source material was PBMCs, sampled on the day of the yellow fever booster vaccination. The receptors derive from a man aged 25-40 years who received the YFV17D yellow fever vaccine.

This chain connects TRBV24-1 to TRBJ1-2; D is undetermined. V lost 2 bases and J 8 bases, leaving 11 bases between the germline ends. Germline V gene sequence: CDR1 KGHDR, CDR2 SFDVKD. This CDR3 has 13 residues. The CDR3 DNA reads TGTGCCACCAGTGATTCCTCCGCTACGGGCTACACCTTC. This translates into CATSDSSATGYTF.

This clonotype showed up many times. V gene TRBV6-1 combines with J gene TRBJ2-1; perhaps D is TRBD1 or TRBD2 (6 bases each). Germline CDR1 is MNHNS and CDR2 is SASEGT. The CDR3 consists of 15 residues. The germline V and J ends were trimmed by 10 bases and 6 bases, with 22 bases remaining between them. CDR3 DNA: TGTGCCATCCGCCCGGGGGCGACCATCCTCAATGAGCAGTTCTTC. Protein product: CAIRPGATILNEQFF.

This clonotype occurred once. The rearrangement uses TRBV6-5 and TRBJ2-5, with D perhaps matching TRBD1 (7 bases). The V end was cut by 2 bases, the J end by 7 bases, with 26 bases between. The CDR3 contains 18 residues. Germline CDR1 and CDR2: MNHEY and SVGAGI. Written as DNA, the CDR3 is TGTGCCAGCAGTTACCGGCTTCCGGGGACAGCTAACGGGGGGACCCAGTACTTC. Translation: CASSYRLPGTANGGTQYF.

This clonotype came up many times. CDR3: CASRSYRGASYEQYF. CDR3 DNA sequence: TGTGCCAGCAGATCATACCGGGGAGCTTCCTACGAGCAGTACTTC. This chain uses TRBV2 with TRBJ2-7, with D tentatively TRBD2 (5 bases). This CDR3 region has 15 residues. V lost 6 bases and J 1 base, leaving 16 bases between the germline ends. Germline CDR1 is SNHLY and CDR2 is FYNNEI.

J is TRBJ1-5 and V is TRBV20-1, with D perhaps TRBD1 (5 bases). The CDR3 length is 14 residues. V was shortened by 2 bases and J by 3 bases, with 11 bases between the two germline ends. Germline V lookup: CDR1 DFQATT, CDR2 SNEGSKA (reference sequence). CDR3 nucleotide sequence: TGCAGTGCTAGAATCGGGACTTACAATCAGCCCCAGCATTTT. Its protein product is CSARIGTYNQPQHF.

This clonotype came up a few times. V and J are TRBV7-8 and TRBJ2-5; D not certain. Germline values: CDR1 SGHVS, CDR2 FQNEAQ. This CDR3 spans 13 amino acids. Trimming cost V 2 bases and J 5 bases, with 9 bases left between them. CDR3 amino acids: CASSLRFMETQYF. The CDR3 DNA is TGTGCCAGCAGCTTAAGATTTATGGAGACCCAGTACTTC.

This sequence joins TRBV20-1 and TRBJ2-7; TRBD2 matches at 9 bases. J gave up 8 bases and V 2 bases, and 7 bases lay outside the gene matches. The CDR3 covers 13 residues. Germline V gene lookup returns CDR1 DFQATT and CDR2 SNEGSKA (reference sequence). CDR3 amino acids: CSARISGRMQQYF. For the CDR3, the DNA is TGCAGTGCTAGAATCAGCGGGAGGATGCAGCAGTACTTC.

This clonotype was observed a few times. The chain links TRBV27 to TRBJ1-6; D call uncertain. Looked up from germline, CDR1 is MNHEY and CDR2 is SMNVEV (reference sequence). Trimming shortened V by 6 bases and J by 13 bases, and 13 bases separated the two germline ends. CDR3 size: 12 residues. This CDR3 reads CASRPRAGPLHF. The CDR3 region has the DNA TGTGCCAGCAGGCCGCGGGCCGGGCCCCTCCACTTT.

This chain joins TRBV7-2 and TRBJ2-1; D uncertain. The V and J ends lost 5 bases and 8 bases respectively, with 10 bases between them. CDR1 and CDR2 (germline): SGHTA, FQGNSA. This CDR3 comprises 12 residues. The CDR3 DNA reads as TGTGCCAGCAGCCGGTGGCGGCATGAGCAGTTCTTC. Translating it yields CASSRWRHEQFF. Full variable domain (outside the CDR3, taken from reference TRBV7-2 and TRBJ2-1): GAGVSQSPSNKVTEKGKDVELRCDPISGHTALYWYRQSLGQGLEFLIYFQGNSAPDKSGLPSDRFSAERTGGSVSTLTIQRTQQEDSAVYLCASSRWRHEQFFGPGTRLTVL.

V gene TRBV20-1 combines with J gene TRBJ2-7; 7 nucleotides align to TRBD2. The CDR3 loop spans 15 amino acids. Per the germline V gene, CDR1 is DFQATT and CDR2 is SNEGSKA (reference sequence). Losses at the gene ends were 3 bases for V and 6 bases for J; bases not matched to a gene: 14. The CDR3 DNA follows: TGCAGTGCTAGTGCACCGTGGGGCGGGAGTTCCGAGCAGTACTTC. Amino acid sequence: CSASAPWGGSSEQYF.

This clonotype was seen a single time. The chain employs TRBV14 and TRBJ2-1; TRBD2 matches at 14 bases. The CDR3 is made up of 16 amino acids. V gave up 3 bases and J gave up 10 bases; unmatched junction bases: 8. From germline, CDR1 is SGHDN and CDR2 FVKESK. CDR3 loop: CASSHLQGLAGEEQFF. Written as DNA, the CDR3 is TGTGCCAGCAGCCACCTTCAGGGACTAGCGGGAGAAGAGCAGTTCTTC.

The sample holds many counts of this clonotype. The chain recombines TRBV29-1 with TRBJ2-2; the D is unclear. The CDR3 totals 14 residues. Looked up from germline, CDR1 is SQVTM and CDR2 is ANQGSEA. The ends were cut back, 4 bases at V and 0 bases at J, with 9 bases in the middle. DNA of the CDR3: TGCAGCGTTGCTGCGGCCGCGAACACCGGGGAGCTGTTTTTT. This sequence encodes CSVAAAANTGELFF.

This rearrangement joins TRBV4-2 to TRBJ2-5; 8 bases match TRBD1. Looked up from germline, CDR1 is LGHNA and CDR2 is YNFKEQ. With 4 bases clipped from V and 5 bases from J, the junction kept 15 bases outside the gene matches. CDR3 size: 17 residues. CDR3 sequence (DNA): TGTGCCAGCAGCCCCCTGGGCGGCGGACAGGGAAGGGAGACCCAGTACTTC. This gives the protein CASSPLGGGQGRETQYF.

This clonotype was counted a few times. At one boundary the junction diverges from the germline segment, which might be a read error. The chain recombines TRBV18 with TRBJ2-1, with D maybe TRBD1 (5 bases). Germline V gene lookup returns CDR1 KGHSH and CDR2 LQKENI. The CDR3 has 14 residues. Here the CDR3 reads CASSVQGTYNEQFF. The CDR3, as DNA: TGTGCCAGCTCGGTCCAGGGCACCTATAATGAGCAGTTCTTC. Using reference TRBV18 and TRBJ2-1 for the parts outside the CDR3, the full variable domain is NAGVMQNPRHLVRRRGQEARLRCSPMKGHSHVYWYRQLPEEGLKFMVYLQKENIIDESGMPKERFSAEFPKEGPSILRIQQVVRGDSAAYFCASSVQGTYNEQFFGPGTRLTVL.

This clonotype was counted a few times. This chain uses TRBV19 with TRBJ2-3, with 9 positions matching TRBD1. This CDR3 contains 14 residues. J was trimmed by 2 bases and V by 9 bases; bases with no gene match: 6. Germline V gives CDR1 LNHDA, CDR2 SQIVND (reference sequence). This CDR3 reads CASTGTGITDTQYF. The CDR3 bases are TGTGCCAGCACCGGGACAGGGATCACAGATACGCAGTATTTT.

The genes are TRBV5-1 and TRBJ2-5; D might be TRBD1 (6 bases). V lost 6 bases, J lost 5 bases, and 20 bases lay in between. This CDR3 contains 15 residues. Germline V gene lookup returns CDR1 SGHRS and CDR2 YFSETQ. The CDR3 loop is CASKNYRDDGETQYF. The CDR3 DNA reads as TGCGCCAGCAAGAATTACAGGGACGATGGCGAGACCCAGTACTTC. Full variable domain (missing parts from reference TRBV5-1 and TRBJ2-5): KAGVTQTPRYLIKTRGQQVTLSCSPISGHRSVSWYQQTPGQGLQFLFEYFSETQRNKGNFPGRFSGRQFSNSRSEMNVSTLELGDSALYLCASKNYRDDGETQYFGPGTRLLVL.

This chain joins TRBV6-2 or TRBV6-3 and TRBJ2-7; 10 bases fit TRBD1. Germline CDR1 MNHEY, CDR2 SVGEGT. This CDR3 is built from 13 residues. V was pared by 2 bases and J by 9 bases, with 4 bases of the junction left unmatched. CDR3 bases: TGTGCCAGCAGTTACGGGACAGGGGCGTGGCAGTACTTC. This gives the protein CASSYGTGAWQYF.

This clonotype occurred a few times. The V and J genes are TRBV20-1 and TRBJ1-3; D may be TRBD1 (6 bases). The CDR3 is made up of 13 amino acids. Looked up from germline, CDR1 is DFQATT and CDR2 is SNEGSKA (reference sequence). Trimming cost V 5 bases and J 6 bases, with 14 bases left between them. The CDR3 DNA follows: TGCAGTGCTCACAGGGACACGGTAAACACCATATATTTT. This encodes CSAHRDTVNTIYF.

This clonotype appeared a few times. The chain joins TRBV28 to TRBJ2-5, with D maybe TRBD1 (6 bases). The CDR3 covers 15 residues. V was pared by 6 bases and J by 1 base, with 15 bases between. Germline loops: CDR1 MDHEN, CDR2 SYDVKM. CDR3 nucleotide sequence: TGTGCCAGCAGAGGTCAGGGGTCAGCCCAAGAGACCCAGTACTTC. It translates to CASRGQGSAQETQYF.

The J gene is TRBJ2-2, the V gene TRBV2, with D uncertain. Per germline, CDR1 SNHLY and CDR2 FYNNEI. The CDR3 totals 14 residues. Deletions cut 8 bases from V and 0 bases from J, with 10 bases between. CDR3 DNA: TGTGCCAGCCGTGGGCGCACGAACACCGGGGAGCTGTTTTTT. Its protein product is CASRGRTNTGELFF.

This clonotype was picked up a small number of times. The chain uses TRBV10-3 and TRBJ2-3, with D hard to call. Germline CDR1 and CDR2: ENHRY and SYGVKD. Trimming left V 0 bases short and J 0 bases short, with 1 base between. This CDR3 is 13 amino acids long. As DNA, the CDR3 is TGTGCCATCAGTGAGTCTAGCACAGATACGCAGTATTTT. As protein: CAISESSTDTQYF.

The rearrangement joins TRBV7-6 to TRBJ2-3; weak D call: TRBD2 (5 bases). The length of the CDR3 is 14 residues. CDR1 SGHVS and CDR2 FNYEAQ come from the germline V gene. V was clipped by 1 base and J by 6 bases, with 11 bases between them. The chain's CDR3 is CASSLGGSGDTQYF. CDR3 bases: TGTGCCAGCAGCTTAGGAGGGAGTGGTGATACGCAGTATTTT.

This clonotype was observed many times. The J gene is TRBJ1-2, the V gene TRBV7-9; D may be TRBD1 (5 bases). The CDR3 extends over 12 amino acids. Germline V gives CDR1 SEHNR, CDR2 FQNEAQ (reference sequence). With 5 bases removed from V and 8 bases from J, the gap between germline ends came to 12 bases. The CDR3 loop reads CASSSAGYGYTF. The CDR3 DNA reads as TGTGCCAGCAGCAGCGCAGGGTACGGCTACACCTTC.

This clonotype appeared a few times. This chain joins TRBV3-1 and TRBJ2-2; weak D call: TRBD1 (6 bases). This CDR3 is built from 16 residues. Germline lookup yields CDR1 LGHDT and CDR2 YNNKEL (reference sequence). Deletions cut 6 bases from V and 4 bases from J, with 18 bases between. The CDR3 nucleotides read TGTGCCAGCAGAAGGTGGGAACAGGGCGGCACCGGGGAGCTGTTTTTT. Protein sequence: CASRRWEQGGTGELFF.

This clonotype was seen more than once but under ten times. One end of the junction varies from germline; a read error may be responsible. The chain links TRBV20-1 to TRBJ2-7, with 9 bases aligning to TRBD2. This CDR3 contains 12 residues. CDR1 and CDR2 from the germline V gene are DFQATT and SNEGSKA (reference sequence). CDR3 bases: TGTGTAGGAGCGGGAGGTGTAGGAGAGCAGTACTTC. Translated: CVGAGGVGEQYF.

V and J are TRBV7-2 and TRBJ2-1; 12 bases are a match to TRBD2. The CDR3 loop spans 16 amino acids. With V trimmed by 7 bases and J by 3 bases, 7 bases remained unmatched. Germline V gene lookup returns CDR1 SGHTA and CDR2 FQGNSA. The CDR3: CASIQGLAGIYNEQFF. The CDR3 DNA sequence: TGTGCCAGCATCCAGGGACTAGCGGGTATCTACAATGAGCAGTTCTTC.

This clonotype turned up a few times. The gene calls are TRBV20-1 and TRBJ2-3, with 7 bases that match TRBD2. The trim removed 0 bases at V and 3 bases at J, leaving 6 bases unmatched. CDR3 length equals 15 residues. Per the germline V gene, CDR1 is DFQATT and CDR2 is SNEGSKA (reference sequence). DNA for the CDR3: TGCAGTGCTAGAGATTGGACTAGTGGGACAGATACGCAGTATTTT. Protein sequence: CSARDWTSGTDTQYF.